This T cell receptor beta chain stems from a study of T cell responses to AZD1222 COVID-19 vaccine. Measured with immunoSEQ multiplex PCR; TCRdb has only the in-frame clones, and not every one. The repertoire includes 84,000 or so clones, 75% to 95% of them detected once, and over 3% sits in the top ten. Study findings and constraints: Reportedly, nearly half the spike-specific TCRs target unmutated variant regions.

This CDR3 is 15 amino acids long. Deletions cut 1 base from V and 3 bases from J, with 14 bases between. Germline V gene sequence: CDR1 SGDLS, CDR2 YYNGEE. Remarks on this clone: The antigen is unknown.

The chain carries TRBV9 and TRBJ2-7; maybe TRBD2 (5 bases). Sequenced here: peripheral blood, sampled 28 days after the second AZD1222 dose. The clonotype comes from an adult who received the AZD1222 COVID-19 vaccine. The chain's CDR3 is CASSVLAGQNYEQYF. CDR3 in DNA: TGTGCCAGCAGCGTACTAGCTGGGCAGAACTACGAGCAGTACTTC. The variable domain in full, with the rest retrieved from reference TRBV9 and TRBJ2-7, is DSGVTQTPKHLITATGQRVTLRCSPRSGDLSVYWYQQSLDQGLQFLIQYYNGEERAKGNILERFSAQQFPDLHSELNLSSLELGDSALYFCASSVLAGQNYEQYFGPGTRLTVT.